These 14 T cell receptor beta chains originate from one sample sequenced in a study of blood T cell repertoires in COVID-19 (dated by TCRdb to 2020 to 2021). Library construction relied on the immunoSEQ multiplex PCR assay. In its TCRdb copy, this immuneACCESS table keeps in-frame sequences only and misses some clones. Where compared with another copy, unresolved V genes explain less than half of these, and the others have no known cause. This sample holds about 150,000 clones; around 87% were observed only once. The ten largest clones add up to under 15% of the sample. Sequences were obtained from peripheral blood. The receptors were gathered from a man aged 18 to 35 with COVID-19, enrolled during active disease.

The chain has TRBV19 and TRBJ2-7; TRBD2 agrees at 13 bases. Per germline, CDR1 LNHDA and CDR2 SQIVND (reference sequence). This CDR3 has 15 residues. Trimming at V came to 8 bases and at J to 1 base, leaving 5 bases not matched to a gene. The CDR3 sequence: CASRLAGGGSYEQYF. The CDR3 DNA reads TGTGCCAGTCGACTAGCGGGAGGTGGATCCTACGAGCAGTACTTC. Drawing the rest from reference TRBV19 and TRBJ2-7, the complete variable domain is DGGITQSPKYLFRKEGQNVTLSCEQNLNHDAMYWYRQDPGQGLRLIYYSQIVNDFQKGDIAEGYSVSREKKESFPLTVTSAQKNPTAFYLCASRLAGGGSYEQYFGPGTRLTVT.

The rearrangement uses TRBV27 and TRBJ1-4; TRBD1 might be the D (5 bases). V was clipped by 4 bases and J by 7 bases, with 10 bases between them. This CDR3 has 13 residues. Germline V gene lookup returns CDR1 MNHEY and CDR2 SMNVEV (reference sequence). The CDR3 protein is CASSWGRTEKLFF. Written as DNA, the CDR3 is TGTGCCAGCAGTTGGGGGAGGACTGAAAAACTGTTTTTT.

This chain connects TRBV27 to TRBJ2-1; 7 bases line up with TRBD1. This CDR3 contains 16 residues. V lost 6 bases, J lost 0 bases, and 8 bases stayed unmatched. CDR1 and CDR2 (germline): MNHEY, SMNVEV (reference sequence). CDR3 residues: CASRHYRDSSYNEQFF. CDR3 nucleotides: TGTGCCAGCAGGCATTACCGGGACAGCTCCTACAATGAGCAGTTCTTC.

The CDR3 nucleotides read TGTGCCAGCAGCAGACAGGGGGCGGCCTCCTACGAGCAGTACTTC. It translates to CASSRQGAASYEQYF. The chain joins TRBV6-2 or TRBV6-3 to TRBJ2-7; 10 nucleotides line up with TRBD1. V shed 6 bases, J shed 0 bases, and the junction held 5 bases outside the gene matches. The CDR3 covers 15 residues. Germline CDR1 is MNHEY and CDR2 is SVGEGT.

This chain connects TRBV28 to TRBJ1-2; maybe TRBD1 (5 bases). The germline gives CDR1 MDHEN, CDR2 SYDVKM. V was clipped by 5 bases and J by 0 bases, with 13 bases between them. The CDR3 loop spans 15 amino acids. The CDR3: CASSRQTLANYGYTF. CDR3 nucleotides: TGTGCCAGCAGTCGACAGACCCTTGCTAACTATGGCTACACCTTC.

Only one count was recorded for this clone. This chain connects TRBV24-1 to TRBJ2-3, with TRBD2 identical over 7 bases. CDR1 is KGHDR and CDR2 is SFDVKD in the germline V gene. This CDR3 comprises 15 residues. V was pared by 5 bases and J by 1 base, with 5 bases of the junction left unmatched. CDR3 amino acids: CATSAGGMGTDTQYF. The CDR3 DNA reads as TGTGCCACCAGTGCGGGGGGTATGGGCACAGATACGCAGTATTTT.

This chain joins TRBV24-1 and TRBJ2-3; no clear D gene. The CDR3 is 16 amino acids. The V gene lost 4 bases and the J gene lost 0 bases, with 13 bases spanning the gap. Germline V gives CDR1 KGHDR, CDR2 SFDVKD. CDR3 sequence: CATSDPTFSSTDTQYF. In DNA form, the CDR3 reads TGTGCCACCAGTGACCCGACATTTTCTAGCACAGATACGCAGTATTTT.

The CDR3, as DNA: TGTGCCTCGGGGGGGAACACTGAAGCTTTCTTT. The encoded protein is CASGGNTEAFF. The rearrangement joins TRBV7-9 to TRBJ1-1; a weak D match, TRBD1 (5 bases). V dropped 11 bases and J dropped 1 base, with 8 bases sitting between them. Germline values: CDR1 SEHNR, CDR2 FQNEAQ (reference sequence). The CDR3 covers 11 residues. The variable domain in full, completed from reference TRBV7-9 and TRBJ1-1, reads DTGVSQNPRHKITKRGQNVTFRCDPISEHNRLYWYRQTLGQGPEFLTYFQNEAQLEKSRLLSDRFSAERPKGSFSTLEIQRTEQGDSAMYLCASGGNTEAFFGQGTRLTVV.

V gene TRBV4-1 combines with J gene TRBJ2-2; a possible D gene is TRBD1 (6 bases). CDR1 is MGHRA and CDR2 is YSYEKL in the germline V gene. Trimming took off 6 bases at V and 3 bases at J, with 17 bases between the two ends. The CDR3 has 16 residues. CDR3 protein: CASRHRVGDHTGELFF. The CDR3 region has the DNA TGCGCCAGCAGACACAGGGTCGGGGACCACACCGGGGAGCTGTTTTTT.

J is TRBJ2-1 and V is TRBV30, with TRBD2 identical over 13 bases. In germline, CDR1 is GTSNPN, CDR2 SVGIG (reference sequence). J was trimmed by 10 bases and V by 3 bases; bases with no gene match: 15. The CDR3 runs to 17 residues. The CDR3 loop is CAWRARYGTSGTREQFF. The CDR3 nucleotides are TGTGCCTGGAGAGCAAGATACGGGACTAGCGGGACGAGGGAGCAGTTCTTC.

DNA of the CDR3: TGTGCCAGCAGCGCTACCGGGACTCTAGGTCAGCCCCAGCATTTT. Its protein product is CASSATGTLGQPQHF. The rearrangement uses TRBV9 and TRBJ1-5; D may be TRBD1 (5 bases). The germline gives CDR1 SGDLS, CDR2 YYNGEE. V was shortened by 3 bases and J by 6 bases, with 16 bases between the two germline ends. The CDR3 runs to 15 residues.

The chain combines TRBV21-1 with TRBJ2-7; TRBD2, the D gene given by the table, was not confirmed from the DNA. TRBV21-1 is listed as a pseudogene. The CDR3 runs 11 residues. CDR3 residues: CAKRSVDEQYF. DNA for the CDR3: TGTGCCAAAAGGAGTGTAGACGAGCAGTACTTC.

The chain is built from TRBV4-1 and TRBJ2-7, with D possibly matching TRBD2 (6 bases). The germline V gene encodes CDR1 MGHRA and CDR2 YSYEKL. CDR3 size: 17 residues. Trimming shortened V by 0 bases and J by 1 base, and 16 bases separated the two germline ends. Here the CDR3 reads CASSQEIHVGGSYEQYF. The CDR3 DNA reads TGCGCCAGCAGCCAAGAAATTCACGTCGGGGGATCCTACGAGCAGTACTTC.

The genes are TRBV6-6 and TRBJ1-1; 7 nucleotides line up with TRBD1. Germline CDR1 is MNHNY and CDR2 is SVGAGI (reference sequence). The CDR3 has 15 residues. V gave up 1 base and J gave up 4 bases; unmatched junction bases: 6. The CDR3 loop is CASSYFPQGSTEAFF. The CDR3 bases are TGTGCCAGCAGTTACTTTCCACAGGGGAGCACTGAAGCTTTCTTT.